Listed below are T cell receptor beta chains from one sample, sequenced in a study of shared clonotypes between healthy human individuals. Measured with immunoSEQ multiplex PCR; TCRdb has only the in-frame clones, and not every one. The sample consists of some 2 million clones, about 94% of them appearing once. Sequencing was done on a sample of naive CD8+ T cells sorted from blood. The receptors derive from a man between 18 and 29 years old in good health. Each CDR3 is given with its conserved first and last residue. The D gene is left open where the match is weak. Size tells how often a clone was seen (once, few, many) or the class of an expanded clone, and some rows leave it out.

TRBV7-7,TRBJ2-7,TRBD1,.,TGTGCTAGCAGCTTAAGGGACAGCTCCTACGAGCAGTACTTC,CASSLRDSSYEQYF
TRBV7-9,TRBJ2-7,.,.,TGTGCCAGCAGGGCTAGCGAGACCTACGAGCAGTACTTC,CASRASETYEQYF
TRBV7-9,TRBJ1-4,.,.,TGTGCCAGCAGTGCAGGGCTGGATGAAAAACTGTTTTTT,CASSAGLDEKLFF
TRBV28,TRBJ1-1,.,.,TGTGCCAGCAGTTTCCGGGGTTGGAACACTGAAGCTTTCTTT,CASSFRGWNTEAFF
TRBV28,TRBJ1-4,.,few,TGTGCCAGCAGTCCCCCAGGGGCATTAGGTGAAAAACTGTTTTTT,CASSPPGALGEKLFF
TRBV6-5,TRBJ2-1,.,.,TGTGCCAGTGGGGACCCTAGAGGGCTCTGGAATGAGCAGTTCTTC,CASGDPRGLWNEQFF
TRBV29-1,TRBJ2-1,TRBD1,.,TGCACGACTCCCCAGGGGGCAAATAATGAGCAGTTCTTC,CTTPQGANNEQFF
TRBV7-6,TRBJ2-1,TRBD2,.,TGTGCCAGCAGCTTAGGGACGGGAGGGCCTTGGAATGAGCAGTTCTTC,CASSLGTGGPWNEQFF
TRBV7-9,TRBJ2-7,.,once,TGTGCCAGCAGCCCCCCCCAGGGGTTCTCCTACGAGCAGTACTTC,CASSPPQGFSYEQYF
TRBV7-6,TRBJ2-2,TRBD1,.,TGTGCCAGCAGAGTCGAAGTCGGGACAGGGATCACCGGGGAGCTGTTTTTT,CASRVEVGTGITGELFF
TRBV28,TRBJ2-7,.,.,TGTGCCAGCAGTTTGTTCGTGTCCGACTACGAGCAGTACTTC,CASSLFVSDYEQYF
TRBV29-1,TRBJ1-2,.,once,TGCAGCGCCTTCGGAAGGGGCGGCTACACCTTC,CSAFGRGGYTF
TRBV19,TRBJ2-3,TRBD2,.,TGTGCCAGTACCTGGACTAGCGGACACACAGATACGCAGTATTTT,CASTWTSGHTDTQYF
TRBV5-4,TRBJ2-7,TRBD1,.,TGTGCCAGCAGGCCGACAGGGGGCACGGGCGAGCAGTACTTC,CASRPTGGTGEQYF
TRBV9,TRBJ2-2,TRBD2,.,TGTGCCAGCAGCGTGCTAGCGGGGAACACCGGGGAGCTGTTTTTT,CASSVLAGNTGELFF
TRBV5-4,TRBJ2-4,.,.,TGTGCCAGCAGTATGGGGGTCCAAAACATTCAGTACTTC,CASSMGVQNIQYF
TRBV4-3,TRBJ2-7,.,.,TGCGCCAGCAGCCAAGAAATAGCGGACAGTACCCACGAGCAGTACTTC,CASSQEIADSTHEQYF
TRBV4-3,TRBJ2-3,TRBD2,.,TGCGCCAGCAGCCAAGGGATTGTTCTGGGGATAGCGGGCCGCACAGATACGCAGTATTTT,CASSQGIVLGIAGRTDTQYF
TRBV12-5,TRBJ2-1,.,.,TGTGCTAGTGGGGATGGAACTGGGCGACATGAGCAGTTCTTC,CASGDGTGRHEQFF
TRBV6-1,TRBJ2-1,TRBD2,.,TGTGCCAGCAACCCTCTAGCGGGAGAGTACAATGAGCAGTTCTTC,CASNPLAGEYNEQFF
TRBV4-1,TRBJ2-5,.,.,TGCGCCAGCAGCCTTCTCTTTGTCGGGGCGGAGACCCAGTACTTC,CASSLLFVGAETQYF
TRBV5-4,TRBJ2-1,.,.,TGTGCCAGCAGCTTTTCCGAGAACAATGAGCAGTTCTTC,CASSFSENNEQFF
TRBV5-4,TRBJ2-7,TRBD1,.,TGTGCCAGCAGCCCCTCGGGACAGAGCTACGAGCAGTACTTC,CASSPSGQSYEQYF
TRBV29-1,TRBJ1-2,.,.,TGCAGCGTTGATGCAGGGGCCGGCGGCTACACCTTC,CSVDAGAGGYTF
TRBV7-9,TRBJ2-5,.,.,TGTGCCAGCAGCTTAGCGCTTAGGGCGGAGACCCAGTACTTC,CASSLALRAETQYF
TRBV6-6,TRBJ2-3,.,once,TGTGCCAGCAGTTATAACGGGGGCCATGGCACAGATACGCAGTATTTT,CASSYNGGHGTDTQYF
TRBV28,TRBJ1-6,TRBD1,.,TGTGCCAGCACCCGGGACAGGTCGTATAATTCACCCCTCCACTTT,CASTRDRSYNSPLHF
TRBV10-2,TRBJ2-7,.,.,TGCGCCAGTACTCAGGGCTTTGACGAGCAGTACTTC,CASTQGFDEQYF
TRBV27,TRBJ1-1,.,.,TGTGCCAGCAGCGCGGGGTGGGGAGGGGGGACTGAAGCTTTCTTT,CASSAGWGGGTEAFF